The text below deals with one T cell receptor beta chain. The table lists this clone with a few counts. Its antigen has not been determined. Base qualities are not recorded, but no much larger clone differs from it by a single base. The CDR3 regions of human TCRbeta chains were analyzed by immunosequencing. Under the source paper's analysis protocol: TCRs in the repertoires were matched against a reference library of SARS-CoV-2-specific TCRs that had been generated with the MIRA antigen-specificity platform. Breadth was defined as the fraction of unique TCRs that were SARS-CoV-2-associated. Depth was defined as the fraction of total T cells that were SARS-CoV-2-associated. Using the MIRA data, each spike-specific TCR was mapped to the spike region that the TCR reacts to and placed in a CD4 or CD8 class. Log10-transformed breadth and depth values were compared by one-way ANOVA with Sidak's multiple comparisons tests. The table was pulled from immuneACCESS by TCRdb, which kept in-frame rearrangements only. Such tables lose some clones; where checked, under half of the loss comes from unresolved V genes, and the rest has no known cause. The V and J calls and clone size come from that table; D and trimming were worked out from the DNA. This sample comprises 85,000 or so clones, around nine tenths of them detected only once. Approximately 10% of the sample belongs to the ten largest clones.

From the cysteine up to the phenylalanine, the CDR3 has a length of 14 residues. Only CDR3 DNA is held: 42 bases, read in frame from base 1. V is cut back by 4 bases and J by 5 bases, with 6 bases in the junction unmatched. Via the germline V gene (reference sequence), CDR1 is MNHEY and CDR2 SMNVEV. The data were taken from a study of T cell responses to AZD1222 COVID-19 vaccine (dated by TCRdb to the early 2020s). Study-level background: TCR sequencing was performed for over 230 trial participants, of whom about 210 were given two doses of AZD1222 and approximately 25 were given two doses of MenACWY control vaccine. Trial participants were enrolled by age into subgroups of 18-55, 56-69 and 70-plus years, and around 140, 26 and 57 TCR-sequenced participants, respectively, were included in these subgroups. Points the paper makes about the study in general: Conclusions about previously exposed vaccinees were limited because only a handful of AZD1222 recipients were SARS-CoV-2 seropositive at baseline. After two AZD1222 doses, spike-specific TCR breadth and depth were significantly higher than at day 0 and than in MenACWY recipients. No day 14 peak-response samples were available, so repertoires were characterized only after the peak T cell response. The 56-69-year group was small, and its depth increase did not reach significance, likely because of low power. Epitopes outside the regions mutated in the B.1.351 and B.1.1.7 variants were reportedly recognized by nearly half of the unique spike-specific TCRs. Participants were mostly white British and included more females than males, and it was suggested by the authors that clonal diversity may have been underestimated. CD4 TCRs associated with the vaccine covered the entire spike protein, and the dominant responses were in regions 160-218 and 743-854.

Taken with the paper, the label for time point translates to: about 28 days (+/-7) after the second vaccine dose. AZD1222 recipients with second doses at about 4 weeks or about 12 weeks were pooled, because spike-specific TCR depth and breadth did not differ between schedules. Vaccinee samples were obtained from the UK trials COV001 and COV002, which included a single-blind randomized controlled phase 2/3 trial of AZD1222 (ChAdOx1 nCoV-19) in healthy adults. For TCRbeta chain sequencing, PBMC samples were collected from trial participants at day 0 and at day 28 after the second dose. Sequencing used peripheral blood, obtained 28 days after the second AZD1222 dose. This TCR came from an adult who received the AZD1222 COVID-19 vaccine. The V and J genes are TRBV27 and TRBJ2-5, and 8 junctional nucleotides match TRBD2. The DNA sequence reads TGTGCCAGCAGTTCCGGGACTAGTTGGGAGACCCAGTACTTC. Its product reads: CASSSGTSWETQYF.